Listed here are 6 T cell receptor beta chains from one sample, sequenced in a study of blood T cell repertoires in COVID-19. The data were produced by immunoSEQ multiplex PCR, yet TCRdb's version contains in-frame clones alone and is incomplete. The sample records approximately 190,000 clones, more than 75% being singletons. Source material: peripheral blood. The receptors here all came from a man aged 35 to 55 with active or convalescent COVID-19.

The V gene is TRBV5-4, the J gene TRBJ2-1; 7 nucleotides match TRBD2. The J segment lost 5 bases and the V segment lost 0 bases, leaving 2 bases of the junction unmatched. The CDR3 has 14 amino acids. In germline, CDR1 is SGHNT, CDR2 YYREEE (reference sequence). Written as DNA, the CDR3 is TGTGCCAGCAGCTTGGCTAGCGGTGACAATGAGCAGTTCTTC. This encodes CASSLASGDNEQFF. Using reference TRBV5-4 and TRBJ2-1 for the parts outside the CDR3, the full variable domain is ETGVTQSPTHLIKTRGQQVTLRCSSQSGHNTVSWYQQALGQGPQFIFQYYREEENGRGNFPPRFSGLQFPNYSSELNVNALELDDSALYLCASSLASGDNEQFFGPGTRLTVL.

V usage is TRBV6-1 and J usage is TRBJ1-5, with a possible D match to TRBD1 (6 bases). Germline CDR1 MNHNS, CDR2 SASEGT. The V and J ends lost 2 bases and 6 bases respectively, with 17 bases between them. The CDR3 is 16 amino acids. The CDR3 loop reads CASSESVGAGAQPQHF. The CDR3 nucleotides read TGTGCCAGCAGTGAATCAGTAGGGGCAGGGGCTCAGCCCCAGCATTTT.

V usage is TRBV7-9 and J usage is TRBJ1-2, with D possibly matching TRBD1 (6 bases). Germline V gene data show CDR1 as SEHNR and CDR2 as FQNEAQ (reference sequence). V was pared by 4 bases and J by 7 bases, with 22 bases between. The CDR3 extends over 16 amino acids. CDR3 region: CASSSTFQGDIFGYTF. The CDR3 DNA reads TGTGCCAGCAGCTCAACATTTCAAGGGGACATTTTTGGCTACACCTTC.

The J gene is TRBJ2-7, the V gene TRBV4-1, with 11 positions matching TRBD2. V shed 3 bases and J 8 bases; nucleotides not matched to a gene: 12. Germline V gene data show CDR1 as MGHRA and CDR2 as YSYEKL. This CDR3 is built from 16 residues. The CDR3 region has the DNA TGCGCCAGCAGCCATGTTCCGGGACTAGCGGACCTGCAGCAGTACTTC. Protein sequence: CASSHVPGLADLQQYF.

Remarks on this clone: One junction end disagrees with the germline gene, perhaps due to a read error. The chain recombines TRBV30 with TRBJ2-1; D gene ambiguous. This CDR3 comprises 15 residues. CDR1 is GTSNPN, CDR2 SVGIG, per germline (reference sequence). CDR3 sequence: CAWSVTAASFNEQFF. The CDR3 DNA reads as TGTGCCTGGAGTGTAACCGCGGCCTCCTTCAATGAGCAGTTCTTC.

V and J are TRBV29-1 and TRBJ1-1, with TRBD1 as a possible D gene (5 bases). Germline V CDR1 and CDR2: SQVTM, ANQGSEA. The V gene lost 7 bases and the J gene lost 1 base, with 10 bases spanning the gap. The CDR3 contains 12 residues. Here the CDR3 reads CSASDRNTEAFF. CDR3 nucleotide sequence: TGCAGCGCGTCAGACAGGAACACTGAAGCTTTCTTT. Full variable domain (outside the CDR3, taken from reference TRBV29-1 and TRBJ1-1): SAVISQKPSRDICQRGTSLTIQCQVDSQVTMMFWYRQQPGQSLTLIATANQGSEATYESGFVIDKFPISRPNLTFSTLTVSNMSPEDSSIYLCSASDRNTEAFFGQGTRLTVV.